This T cell receptor beta chain was identified in a study of T cell responses to AZD1222 COVID-19 vaccine (dated by TCRdb to about 2021). Describing the broader study: TCR sequencing was performed for over 230 trial participants, of whom approximately 200 were given two doses of AZD1222 and around 25 were given two doses of MenACWY control vaccine. Trial participants were enrolled by age into 18-55, 56-69 and 70-plus year subgroups, with around 140, 26 and 57 TCR-sequenced participants respectively. Study-wide conclusions, independent of this receptor: In the small 56-69-year group, the increase in depth fell short of significance, most likely because of low power. Conclusions about previously exposed vaccinees are limited because only six or seven AZD1222 recipients were SARS-CoV-2 seropositive at baseline. Reportedly, close to half of the unique spike-specific TCRs recognized epitopes lying outside the regions that are mutated in the B.1.351 and B.1.1.7 variants. CD4 TCRs associated with the vaccine covered the entire spike protein, and the dominant responses were in regions 160-218 and 743-854. Most participants were white British and females outnumbered males, and the authors suggested that clonal diversity may have been underestimated. Spike-specific TCR breadth and depth rose significantly after two AZD1222 doses compared with day 0 and with MenACWY recipients. Because no day 14 peak-response samples were available, the repertoires could be characterized only after the peak T cell response.

The time point label, read with the paper, signifies: about 28 days (+/-7) after the second vaccine dose. AZD1222 recipients whose second dose came at about 4 weeks and those whose second dose came at about 12 weeks were combined into one group, since spike-specific TCR depth and breadth did not differ between the two schedules. Vaccinee samples were obtained from the UK trials COV001 and COV002, which included a single-blind randomized controlled phase 2/3 trial of AZD1222 (ChAdOx1 nCoV-19) in healthy adults. For TCRbeta chain sequencing, PBMC samples from trial participants were taken at day 0 and at day 28 after the second dose. The CDR3 regions of human TCRbeta chains were analyzed by immunosequencing. On the study's bioinformatics: Repertoire TCRs were checked for matches against a reference library of SARS-CoV-2-specific TCRs that had been generated using the MIRA antigen-specificity platform. Breadth was defined as the fraction of unique TCRs that were SARS-CoV-2-associated, and depth was defined as the fraction of total T cells that were SARS-CoV-2-associated. Using the MIRA data, every spike-specific TCR was mapped to the spike region that the TCR reacted to and assigned to either a CD4 or a CD8 class. Log10-transformed breadth and depth values were compared by one-way ANOVA with Sidak's multiple comparisons tests. Held by TCRdb, this immuneACCESS table contains in-frame sequences only and omits some clones. Under half of the omission traces to an unresolved V gene where checked; the cause of the rest is unknown. Clone size and the V and J calls come from that table; the DNA yielded D and trimming. The sample records roughly 120,000 clones, more than 70% of which are singletons. Of the sample, approximately 3.4% falls within the top ten clones.

A remark on this clone: Its antigen has not been determined. No base qualities exist here, and no much larger clone lies one base off it.

The starting material was peripheral blood, obtained 28 days after the second AZD1222 dose. The TCR sequence derives from an adult who received the AZD1222 COVID-19 vaccine.

The nucleotides read TGTGCCAGCAGAGGGAGCGAGCAGTACTTC. Translated, this is CASRGSEQYF. The chain is encoded by TRBV5-4 joined to TRBJ2-7; TRBD2 could be the D gene, as 5 bases match. From a lookup of the germline V gene (reference sequence), CDR1 and CDR2 are SGHNT and YYREEE. Inclusive of the bounding cysteine and phenylalanine, the CDR3 is 10 residues long. The only DNA kept is the CDR3, 30 bases in frame from the first base. V lost 5 bases and J lost 6 bases; the stretch between them is 6 bases long.